The source of this T cell receptor (beta chain) is a study of shared clonotypes between healthy human individuals. V lost 1 base, J lost 7 bases, and 19 bases lay in between. CDR3 length: 15 residues. Germline assignment: CDR1 GTSNPN and CDR2 SVGIG (reference sequence). Clones were sequenced by immunoSEQ multiplex PCR, and TCRdb holds only the in-frame ones, with some missing. The sample carries about 1.1 million clones, approximately 78% recorded once. The specimen was memory CD4+ T cells from PBMCs. Subset here: CD45RA-negative fraction. The TCR sequence derives from a man aged 18 to 35 in good health. Some clones in this sample may be carry-over from other donors' samples. The V and J genes are TRBV30 and TRBJ2-5; D possibly matches TRBD1 or TRBD2 (5 bases each). The CDR3: CAWSAQLRIGGTQYF. The CDR3 coding sequence is TGTGCCTGGAGTGCCCAACTTCGAATTGGGGGGACCCAGTACTTC.